The 27 T cell receptor beta chains listed next were all sequenced from one sample in a study of blood T cell repertoires in COVID-19. Some clones are missing from TCRdb's copy, which holds only in-frame ones; the method was immunoSEQ multiplex PCR. The table has 200,000 to 250,000 clones, 86% seen once. Sequenced material: peripheral blood. These receptors were obtained from a man in his 60s with acute or convalescent COVID-19.

The rearrangement uses TRBV6-5 and TRBJ1-5; TRBD1 is a possible D gene (6 bases). Trimming took off 6 bases at V and 1 base at J, with 13 bases between the two ends. Per germline, CDR1 MNHEY and CDR2 SVGAGI. CDR3 length equals 15 residues. The CDR3 protein is CASSPQGHSNQPQHF. The CDR3 nucleotides read TGTGCCAGCAGCCCACAGGGACACAGCAATCAGCCCCAGCATTTT.

The gene calls are TRBV6-2 or TRBV6-3 and TRBJ2-5; 7 bases fit TRBD2. From germline, CDR1 is MNHEY and CDR2 SVGEGT. This CDR3 has 14 amino acids. After removal of 4 bases from V and 1 base from J, the junction contained 3 bases not matched to a gene. CDR3 DNA sequence: TGTGCCAGCAGTTCCACTAGCGTCCAAGAGACCCAGTACTTC. This translates into CASSSTSVQETQYF.

This clone has only a few counts. The chain combines TRBV15 with TRBJ1-1; D uncertain. Trimming pared 0 bases from V and 4 bases from J, leaving 15 bases between. This CDR3 is built from 16 residues. Per the germline V gene, CDR1 is LNHNV and CDR2 is YYDKDF (reference sequence). Here the CDR3 reads CATSRDRVSVGTEAFF. Written as DNA, the CDR3 is TGTGCCACCAGCAGAGATCGGGTCAGTGTGGGCACTGAAGCTTTCTTT.

The CDR3 DNA sequence: TGTGCCAGTAGTATGCCAGCGAAAAATCAGCCCCAGCATTTT. This gives the protein CASSMPAKNQPQHF. V usage is TRBV19 and J usage is TRBJ1-5, with D unclear. V was cut by 3 bases and J by 4 bases, with 10 bases left in between. The CDR3 spans 14 residues. Germline V gene data show CDR1 as LNHDA and CDR2 as SQIVND (reference sequence).

The gene calls are TRBV9 and TRBJ2-2; 11 bases match TRBD2. V shed 3 bases, J shed 8 bases, and the junction held 15 bases outside the gene matches. The germline V gene encodes CDR1 SGDLS and CDR2 YYNGEE. CDR3 length equals 18 residues. The CDR3 loop is CASSERLAGPLLVGELFF. CDR3 sequence (DNA): TGTGCCAGCAGCGAAAGACTAGCGGGACCACTTTTGGTTGGGGAGCTGTTTTTT.

The rearrangement joins TRBV25-1 to TRBJ2-3, with 8 nucleotides matching TRBD1. The CDR3 runs 14 residues. V lost 6 bases to trimming and J lost 2 bases; unmatched junction nucleotides: 4. Germline-derived CDR1 and CDR2 are MGHDK and SYGVNS. The CDR3 region has the DNA TGTGCCAGCAGCCGGACAGGGCTCACAGATACGCAGTATTTT. Protein: CASSRTGLTDTQYF.

The chain has TRBV5-1 and TRBJ1-1; D remains unclear. V was cut by 4 bases and J by 0 bases, with 19 bases left in between. CDR1 and CDR2 from the germline V gene are SGHRS and YFSETQ. CDR3 length: 17 residues. The CDR3 here is CASSPTGGSQMNTEAFF. CDR3 in DNA: TGCGCCAGCAGCCCAACGGGCGGGTCGCAGATGAACACTGAAGCTTTCTTT.

A single count supports this clone. The V gene is TRBV4-1, the J gene TRBJ2-4, with 8 bases identical to TRBD1. From germline, CDR1 is MGHRA and CDR2 YSYEKL. After removal of 3 bases from V and 13 bases from J, the junction contained 26 bases not matched to a gene. This CDR3 is 19 amino acids long. The CDR3 spells CASSQAGQGSHHSPRNQYF. CDR3 nucleotide sequence: TGCGCCAGCAGCCAGGCCGGACAGGGATCCCATCATTCCCCAAGGAACCAGTACTTC.

This rearrangement joins TRBV7-2 to TRBJ2-7; 9 bases are a match to TRBD2. This CDR3 contains 15 residues. In germline, CDR1 is SGHTA, CDR2 FQGNSA. J was trimmed by 2 bases and V by 2 bases; bases with no gene match: 4. The CDR3 spells CASSLSASGAYEQYF. Here the CDR3 DNA reads TGTGCCAGCAGCTTATCCGCTAGCGGGGCCTACGAGCAGTACTTC.

The chain combines TRBV24-1 with TRBJ1-6; 8 bases are a match to TRBD1. Germline V gene sequence: CDR1 KGHDR, CDR2 SFDVKD. There are 12 residues in the CDR3. V dropped 12 bases and J dropped 10; count of bases not matched to a gene: 7. The chain's CDR3 is CAHAGGGSPLHF. DNA for the CDR3: TGTGCCCACGCAGGGGGCGGGTCACCCCTCCACTTT.

The CDR3 reads CASSIGQGGGYTF. The CDR3 nucleotides are TGTGCCAGTAGTATTGGACAGGGAGGTGGCTACACCTTC. The chain uses TRBV19 and TRBJ1-2, with 8 bases fitting TRBD1. Trimming cost V 3 bases and J 7 bases; bases outside gene matches: 4. The CDR3 length is 13 residues. Germline V lookup: CDR1 LNHDA, CDR2 SQIVND (reference sequence).

The chain couples TRBV5-1 to TRBJ1-6; no firm D call. Germline V gene lookup returns CDR1 SGHRS and CDR2 YFSETQ. Trimming removed 0 bases at V and 9 bases at J, with 10 bases between. This CDR3 is 14 amino acids long. The CDR3, as DNA: TGCGCCAGCAGCTTGGATGGGTCGGGTTCACCCCTCCACTTT. Protein: CASSLDGSGSPLHF.

The chain recombines TRBV11-2 with TRBJ2-3, with D possibly matching TRBD2 (6 bases). The CDR3 consists of 14 residues. Trimming removed 3 bases from V and 0 bases from J, with 7 bases in between. Looked up from germline, CDR1 is SGHAT and CDR2 is FQNNGV. CDR3 DNA sequence: TGTGCCAGCAGCTTTGGGGGGAGCACAGATACGCAGTATTTT. It yields the protein CASSFGGSTDTQYF.

V gene TRBV3-1 (or the pseudogene TRBV3-2) combines with J gene TRBJ2-2; 8 bases align to TRBD2. The germline V gene has CDR1 LGHDT and CDR2 YNNKEL (reference sequence). Trimming took 4 bases from V and 9 from J; bases not matched to a gene: 7. This CDR3 has 14 residues. The DNA of the CDR3 is TGTGCCAGCAGCCCCTCGGGAGGGCCCTGGGAGCTGTTTTTT. Translation: CASSPSGGPWELFF.

The V and J genes are TRBV29-1 and TRBJ1-2, with D hard to call. CDR3 length equals 12 residues. Germline CDR1 reads SQVTM; CDR2 reads ANQGSEA. V was pared by 4 bases and J by 6 bases, with 12 bases between. As DNA, the CDR3 is TGCAGCGTTGGTAAAGGTGCGGATGGCTACACCTTC. It codes for CSVGKGADGYTF. Based on the CDR3 plus reference TRBV29-1 and TRBJ1-2, the full variable domain is SAVISQKPSRDICQRGTSLTIQCQVDSQVTMMFWYRQQPGQSLTLIATANQGSEATYESGFVIDKFPISRPNLTFSTLTVSNMSPEDSSIYLCSVGKGADGYTFGSGTRLTVV.

The chain recombines TRBV7-8 with TRBJ1-4; D unclear. The CDR3 spans 17 residues. V lost 0 bases, J lost 4 bases, and 15 bases lay in between. In germline, CDR1 is SGHVS, CDR2 FQNEAQ. CDR3 coding DNA: TGTGCCAGCAGCTTAGCGGTCGGTGGTAGGAGTAATGAAAAACTGTTTTTT. It codes for CASSLAVGGRSNEKLFF.

V and J are TRBV11-3 and TRBJ1-3; maybe TRBD1 (5 bases). This CDR3 is built from 15 residues. Trimming pared 5 bases from V and 1 base from J, leaving 12 bases between. Germline V gene sequence: CDR1 SGHNT, CDR2 YENEEA. CDR3 sequence reads: CASSEIRGSGNTIYF. In DNA, the CDR3 is TGTGCCAGCAGCGAAATAAGGGGTTCTGGAAACACCATATATTTT.

This sequence joins TRBV9 and TRBJ1-1; 9 nucleotides match TRBD1. The CDR3 runs 15 residues. Germline trimming cut 4 bases from V and 4 bases from J; bases unmatched to any gene: 8. The germline gives CDR1 SGDLS, CDR2 YYNGEE. CDR3 DNA sequence: TGTGCCAGCAGCAAACAGGGGGCTGTCGGCACTGAAGCTTTCTTT. Translating gives CASSKQGAVGTEAFF.

The chain's CDR3 is CASSPGQGRGQGAKNIQYF. The CDR3 DNA follows: TGTGCCAGCAGCCCCGGACAGGGGAGAGGACAGGGAGCCAAAAACATTCAGTACTTC. V is TRBV11-3 and J is TRBJ2-4; 9 nucleotides match TRBD1. The germline V gene encodes CDR1 SGHNT and CDR2 YENEEA. J was trimmed by 0 bases and V by 5 bases; bases with no gene match: 14. This CDR3 is 19 amino acids long.

The chain links TRBV9 to TRBJ1-2; D possibly corresponds to TRBD1 (5 bases). V lost 0 bases to trimming and J lost 10 bases, with 10 bases between them. This CDR3 comprises 12 residues. The V gene's germline CDR1 is SGDLS and CDR2 YYNGEE. The CDR3 loop is CASSVAQGDYTF. CDR3 nucleotides: TGTGCCAGCAGCGTAGCTCAGGGTGACTACACCTTC.

The genes are TRBV28 and TRBJ2-2; D gene unclear. The CDR3 contains 13 residues. V gave up 5 bases and J gave up 3 bases, with 7 bases separating them. Germline V gives CDR1 MDHEN, CDR2 SYDVKM. CDR3 amino acids: CASSKGDTGELFF. The CDR3 DNA reads TGTGCCAGCAGTAAAGGAGACACCGGGGAGCTGTTTTTT.

The chain combines TRBV29-1 with TRBJ2-5; 7 bases are shared with TRBD2. Germline trimming cut 4 bases from V and 4 bases from J; bases unmatched to any gene: 6. The CDR3 is 13 residues long. CDR1 SQVTM and CDR2 ANQGSEA come from the germline V gene. CDR3 in DNA: TGCAGCGTTGCGGACTCGGGGGGAGAGACCCAGTACTTC. Protein sequence: CSVADSGGETQYF.

The chain couples TRBV15 to TRBJ1-1; TRBD1 matches at 8 bases. J lost 1 base, V lost 0 bases, and 7 bases had no gene match. The CDR3 has 17 amino acids. Germline CDR1 reads LNHNV; CDR2 reads YYDKDF (reference sequence). The CDR3 sequence is CATSRDQGAVWNTEAFF. DNA for the CDR3: TGTGCCACCAGCAGAGATCAGGGGGCGGTTTGGAACACTGAAGCTTTCTTT. The full variable domain, in which reference TRBV15 and TRBJ1-1 provide the parts outside the CDR3, is DAMVIQNPRYQVTQFGKPVTLSCSQTLNHNVMYWYQQKSSQAPKLLFHYYDKDFNNEADTPDNFQSRRPNTSFCFLDIRSPGLGDTAMYLCATSRDQGAVWNTEAFFGQGTRLTVV.

The gene calls are TRBV6-1 and TRBJ2-1; the D gene is possibly TRBD2 (6 bases). The V gene's germline CDR1 is MNHNS and CDR2 SASEGT. This CDR3 is built from 14 residues. Trimming removed 3 bases at V and 3 bases at J, with 9 bases between. The CDR3 is CASSEGGDYNEQFF. The DNA of the CDR3 is TGTGCCAGCAGTGAGGGCGGGGACTACAATGAGCAGTTCTTC.

This chain joins TRBV2 and TRBJ1-5, with a possible D match to TRBD1 (6 bases). V dropped 8 bases and J dropped 6 bases, with 20 bases sitting between them. Germline-derived CDR1 and CDR2 are SNHLY and FYNNEI. CDR3 length: 15 amino acids. The CDR3 protein is CASGGNRVEGQPQHF. CDR3 sequence (DNA): TGTGCCAGCGGGGGAAACAGGGTTGAAGGTCAGCCCCAGCATTTT.

This sequence joins TRBV28 and TRBJ2-7, with TRBD1 identical over 8 bases. CDR1 MDHEN and CDR2 SYDVKM come from the germline V gene. Losses at the gene ends were 6 bases for V and 2 bases for J; bases not matched to a gene: 9. The CDR3 loop spans 15 amino acids. The CDR3 spells CASSLTGGSPYEQYF. DNA for the CDR3: TGTGCCAGCAGCCTCACAGGGGGATCTCCCTACGAGCAGTACTTC.

CDR3 DNA: TGTGCCAGCAGCTTGGCTGGACAGTCCTCTGGAAACACCATATATTTT. Protein sequence: CASSLAGQSSGNTIYF. J is TRBJ1-3 and V is TRBV5-8; a weak D match, TRBD1 (6 bases). Per the germline V gene, CDR1 is SGHTS and CDR2 is YDEGEE. CDR3 length: 16 amino acids. With 0 bases removed from V and 0 bases from J, the gap between germline ends came to 10 bases.